Listed below are T cell receptor beta chains from one sample, sequenced in a study of cytomegalovirus exposure and HLA in healthy donors. Produced via immunoSEQ multiplex PCR; TCRdb's table is partial and in-frame only. The repertoire includes some 130,000 clones, over 65% of them detected once, and around 1.8% sits in the top ten. Sequencing was carried out using PBMCs. The receptors were gathered from a female donor in good health and CMV-seropositive. CDR3s include the opening cysteine and the closing phenylalanine or tryptophan. A D gene is named only where the DNA matches it firmly. A clone size is listed for some rows: how often the clone was seen (once, few, many), or a class if it is expanded.

J gene | D gene | clone size | V gene | CDR3 protein | CDR3 DNA
TRBJ2-7 | . | . | TRBV27 | CASSLGRSYEQYF | TGTGCCAGCAGTCTGGGCAGATCCTACGAGCAGTACTTC
TRBJ1-3 | . | . | TRBV19 | CASSINRGIFGNTIYF | TGTGCCAGTAGTATTAACCGCGGGATCTTTGGAAACACCATATATTTT
TRBJ2-7 | TRBD2 | few | TRBV18 | CASSRSREGTYEQYF | TGTGCCAGCTCAAGGAGTAGGGAGGGGACCTACGAGCAGTACTTC
TRBJ2-7 | . | few | TRBV27 | CASLDRSGEQYF | TGTGCCAGCCTTGACAGGTCGGGGGAGCAGTACTTC
TRBJ2-7 | . | . | TRBV6-5 | CASSYSAGRVGEQYF | TGTGCCAGCAGTTACTCGGCAGGCAGGGTAGGGGAGCAGTACTTC
TRBJ2-7 | TRBD1 | . | TRBV2 | CASSADRGNEQYF | TGTGCCAGCAGCGCCGACAGGGGCAACGAGCAGTACTTC
TRBJ1-1 | TRBD1 | . | TRBV5-3 | CARSLDRGREAFF | TGTGCCAGAAGCTTGGACAGGGGGCGAGAAGCTTTCTTT
TRBJ2-7 | TRBD1 | few | TRBV23-1 | CARRPGQGDLYEQYF | TGCGCCAGGAGACCCGGCCAGGGGGATCTCTACGAGCAGTACTTC
TRBJ2-7 | . | . | TRBV18 | CASSIDRNSYEQYF | TGTGCCAGCTCAATAGACAGGAACTCCTACGAGCAGTACTTC
TRBJ1-4 | TRBD1 | . | TRBV6-1 | CASSDNLVTGVEKLFF | TGTGCCAGCAGTGACAATCTCGTGACAGGGGTTGAAAAACTGTTTTTT
TRBJ2-2 | TRBD2 | . | TRBV5-1 | CASSRSGSHTGELFF | TGCGCCAGCAGTAGAAGCGGGAGTCATACCGGGGAGCTGTTTTTT
TRBJ1-1 | . | . | TRBV6-1 | CASSPQQGNPSEAFF | TGTGCCAGCAGTCCCCAACAGGGCAACCCCAGTGAAGCTTTCTTT